Reported below is one T cell receptor (beta chain). The antigen is unknown. The data were taken from a study of cytomegalovirus exposure and HLA in healthy donors. The PCR ran on 60 Vbeta and 13 Jbeta primers. This table comes from immunoSEQ multiplex PCR, and its TCRdb copy is limited to in-frame clones, with some not included. The sample holds about 210,000 clones, 82% seen once. With V trimmed by 4 bases and J by 7 bases, 7 bases remained unmatched. Germline V lookup: CDR1 WSHSY, CDR2 SAAADI. The CDR3 spans 15 residues. Whole-study results and caveats: In an earlier analysis, productive rearrangement rates for most beta V segments clustered near 87% or 30%. Association of a missense DCLRE1C variant with TCR beta V- and J-gene trimming was reported in a later analysis. Under in vitro conditions, a few CMV-associated chains were confirmed as specific for CMV antigens.

The sample taken for sequencing was PBMCs. The rearrangement uses TRBV10-2 and TRBJ2-1; 10 nucleotides align to TRBD1. The receptor was derived from a man aged 35 to 55 in good health and CMV-seropositive. This CDR3 is CASSVTGQGRNEQFF. CDR3 coding DNA: TGCGCCAGCAGTGTAACGGGACAGGGGAGGAATGAGCAGTTCTTC.